Presented here are 14 T cell receptor beta chains from one specimen sequenced in a study of identical twins' blood T cells (dated by TCRdb to the early 2010s). The library was made by 5' RACE. The reads were generated on an Illumina Genome Analyzer IIx. TCRdb reran the public reads through fastp at Q25 and MiXCR, keeping productive beta chains. Here each entry gathers all rows of one CDR3 protein and keeps the most common genes and DNA. The sample table holds a few hundred thousand distinct CDR3 sequences, of which 28% were seen once. The ten largest account for about 6% of the sample. The material sequenced was PBMCs. All receptors derive from a woman aged 18 to 55 in good health.

This clonotype was counted at least ten times. V usage is TRBV3-1 and J usage is TRBJ1-1; 8 bases align to TRBD1. The germline CDR1 and CDR2 sequences are LGHDT and YNNKEL (reference sequence). V lost 3 bases and J lost 3; bases outside the gene matches: 3. The CDR3 extends over 14 amino acids. The CDR3 region is CASSHPDRDTEAFF. The CDR3 region has the DNA TGTGCCAGCAGCCACCCGGACAGGGACACTGAAGCTTTCTTT.

The V and J genes are TRBV9 and TRBJ1-6, with 7 bases identical to TRBD1. Looked up from germline, CDR1 is SGDLS and CDR2 is YYNGEE. This CDR3 comprises 17 residues. Unmatched junction bases numbered 12, after V lost 3 bases and J lost 6 bases. The CDR3 protein is CASSADRAAGLNSPLHF. In nucleotides, the CDR3 is TGTGCCAGCAGCGCCGACAGGGCCGCCGGACTTAATTCACCCCTCCACTTT.

This clonotype has only a few counts. The chain recombines TRBV5-4 with TRBJ2-3; D call uncertain. From germline, CDR1 is SGHNT and CDR2 YYREEE (reference sequence). Trimming removed 4 bases at V and 0 bases at J, with 9 bases between. This CDR3 region has 14 residues. The CDR3 DNA reads as TGTGCCAGCAGCCTGCAACATAGCACAGATACGCAGTATTTT. It is translated as CASSLQHSTDTQYF.

This clonotype has only a few counts. The gene calls are TRBV19 and TRBJ2-1; D may be TRBD1 (7 bases). Trimming took 4 bases from V and 4 from J, leaving 14 bases between them. In germline, CDR1 is LNHDA, CDR2 SQIVND (reference sequence). The CDR3 sequence is 15 residues long. The CDR3 DNA sequence: TGTGCCAGTAGTAGGGGGGACAGCCAGTACAATGAGCAGTTCTTC. It is translated as CASSRGDSQYNEQFF.

This clonotype was detected only a few times. This rearrangement joins TRBV7-2 to TRBJ2-3; D remains unclear. CDR1 is SGHTA, CDR2 FQGNSA, per germline. V was clipped by 3 bases and J by 2 bases, with 6 bases between them. This CDR3 region has 13 residues. The chain's CDR3 is CASSFKFTDTQYF. In DNA form, the CDR3 reads TGTGCCAGCAGCTTTAAGTTCACAGATACGCAGTATTTT.

With regard to this clonotype: A much larger clonotype is one base distant, so this may be a read error. V and J are TRBV15 and TRBJ1-1; D is undetermined. Germline V gene data show CDR1 as LNHNV and CDR2 as YYDKDF (reference sequence). With 1 base removed from V and 1 base from J, the gap between germline ends came to 13 bases. The CDR3 extends over 16 amino acids. CDR3 residues: CATSRVGSPWNTEAFF. CDR3 coding DNA: TGTGCCACCAGCAGAGTAGGGTCTCCTTGGAACACTGAAGCTTTCTTT.

This chain's CDR3 is CASSTHEWNRGPLDEQFF. CDR3 in DNA: TGTGCCAGCAGCACACACGAATGGAACAGGGGCCCCTTGGATGAGCAGTTCTTC. The chain is built from TRBV7-9 and TRBJ2-1, with 7 bases fitting TRBD1. The length of the CDR3 is 18 residues. CDR1 is SEHNR and CDR2 is FQNEAQ in the germline V gene (reference sequence). V was clipped by 5 bases and J by 8 bases; unmatched bases: 21.

About this clonotype: This is likely a read error, given that the CDR3 carries no conserved phenylalanine or tryptophan at its end. The genes are TRBV7-2 and TRBJ2-7; D is unresolved. The V gene's germline CDR1 is SGHTA and CDR2 FQGNSA. This CDR3 region has 15 residues. CDR3 DNA: TGTGCCAGCAGCTTGCGACTGAGAACGTCCTCCGAGCAGTACTGC. Translated: CASSLRLRTSSEQYC.

This clonotype turned up a few times. For the CDR3, the DNA is TGCAGCGGAGCGACAGGGTTGAACACTGAAGCTTTCTTT. The encoded protein is CSGATGLNTEAFF. The J gene is TRBJ1-1, the V gene TRBV29-1; 7 nucleotides agree with TRBD1. Per germline, CDR1 SQVTM and CDR2 ANQGSEA. The CDR3 covers 13 residues. Trimming cost V 7 bases and J 0 bases; bases outside gene matches: 5.

The chain is built from TRBV29-1 and TRBJ1-2; TRBD1 matches at 8 bases. The CDR3 sequence is 15 residues long. V was clipped by 6 bases and J by 0 bases; unmatched bases: 9. The germline CDR1 and CDR2 sequences are SQVTM and ANQGSEA. The DNA for the CDR3 is TGCAGCGTGAGGACAGGGCAGGCCTCTAACTATGGCTACACCTTC. This encodes CSVRTGQASNYGYTF.

This sequence joins TRBV2 and TRBJ1-5; D unclear. Germline loops: CDR1 SNHLY, CDR2 FYNNEI. Trimming pared 1 base from V and 0 bases from J, leaving 10 bases between. The CDR3 length is 16 residues. The CDR3 reads CASSEGASYSNQPQHF. In DNA form, the CDR3 reads TGTGCCAGCAGTGAAGGGGCATCTTATAGCAATCAGCCCCAGCATTTT.

The rearrangement uses TRBV29-1 and TRBJ1-2; D remains unclear. Deletions cut 6 bases from V and 4 bases from J, with 15 bases between. The CDR3 sequence is 13 residues long. CDR1 is SQVTM and CDR2 is ANQGSEA in the germline V gene. Written as DNA, the CDR3 is TGCAGCGTGAAACTTGGACCACCCTATGGCTACACCTTC. This encodes CSVKLGPPYGYTF.

This clonotype has a handful of counts. This chain connects TRBV9 to TRBJ1-1; the D is unclear. The CDR3 runs to 15 residues. Trimming removed 0 bases at V and 1 base at J, with 10 bases between. Looked up from germline, CDR1 is SGDLS and CDR2 is YYNGEE. The DNA for the CDR3 is TGTGCCAGCAGCGTAGATCCGGGATCGAACACTGAAGCTTTCTTT. It specifies CASSVDPGSNTEAFF.

This clonotype has just a few counts. A junction boundary mismatches the germline segment, possibly from a read error. This sequence joins TRBV12-3 or TRBV12-4 and TRBJ1-1, with a tentative D call TRBD1 (5 bases). The CDR3 runs to 13 residues. The CDR3 coding sequence is TGTGCCCGCAGTTTGGGGGGAAACACTGAAGCTTTCTTT. Translating gives CARSLGGNTEAFF.